The T cell receptor beta chain under discussion was sequenced for a study of T cell repertoires in cytomegalovirus infection (dated by TCRdb to the late 2010s). Looking at the study overall: Peptide stimulations targeted recently identified HLA-C-restricted CMV epitopes, whose presentation resists viral immunomodulation, together with well-studied HLA-B-restricted epitopes. The HLA type of each donor mattered for the analysis, because public TCR beta signatures pointed to carriage of CMV infection along with the matching HLA type. General study outcomes and caveats: Cumulative frequency of public TCR beta family members discriminated carriers of CMV infection plus the relevant HLA type in this cohort and an independent approximately 370-donor cohort. In the ex vivo response, HLA-C-restricted CMV-specific TCR beta clonotypes were dominant, and in two of eight donors the single most frequent clonotype came from this HLA-C-restricted group.

Instrument used: Illumina HiSeq 1500. TCRdb redid the processing of the public reads, applying fastp at Q25 and MiXCR, and retained in-frame beta chains. Every distinct CDR3 protein forms one entry, paired with its most common genes and DNA. Within this sample are 750,000 to 900,000 distinct CDR3 sequences, with 25% to 35% of them counted one time only. Jointly, the top ten make up around 13% of the sample. CDR3 length: 15 amino acids, cysteine to phenylalanine. Of the read, only the CDR3 DNA is kept; its 45 bases are in frame from base 1. Clipping removes 6 bases from V and 5 bases from J, with 5 as the unmatched junction base count. The germline V gene provides CDR1 ENHRY and CDR2 SYGVKD. A few counts support this clonotype. The target of this receptor is not known. No much larger clonotype is one base removed from it; base qualities were not supplied. Interpreted using the paper, the treatment or condition label stands for: in vitro stimulation with specific CMV peptide epitopes to enrich CMV-specific T cells.

Sequences were derived from cultured CD8+ T cells from PBMCs, sampled from culture after CMV antigen stimulation. The TCR comes from a human donor in good health (CMV status not recorded). Some clones in this sample may be carry-over from other donors' samples. The sequence links TRBV10-3 to TRBJ2-1, with 12 central nucleotides matching TRBD2. DNA sequence: TGTGCCATCAGCCTTCTAGCGGGGGGGGACAATGAGCAGTTCTTC. Its protein is CAISLLAGGDNEQFF.